These 15 T cell receptor beta chains were all obtained from the same sample, sequenced in a study of vaccination effects on CD4 cells after COVID-19. These receptors' targets are unknown. TCRdb's copy holds only in-frame clones and misses some; the assay was immunoSEQ multiplex PCR. Counted here are tens of thousands of clones, 73% occurring once; the ten biggest clones make up approximately 5%. Antigen-specific CD4+ T cells were expanded with viral peptide pools in the ViraFEST assay before sequencing. Culturing for 9 to 10 days preceded CD4+ T cell isolation. Vaccine recipients, nucleocapsid antibody negative, had no prior SARS-CoV-2 infection. The material sequenced was CD4+ T cells from PBMCs cultured with SARS-CoV-2 spike peptides, taken before COVID-19 vaccination. Receptors were obtained from a human donor who received a COVID-19 vaccine.

This chain links TRBV3-1 (or the pseudogene TRBV3-2) with TRBJ2-5, with D perhaps assigned TRBD1 or TRBD2 (7 bases each). CDR1 LGHDT and CDR2 YNNKEL come from the germline V gene (reference sequence). Trimming cost V 5 bases and J 1 base, with 14 bases left between them. CDR3 length equals 15 residues. The CDR3 spells CASSWGGTAQETQYF. DNA of the CDR3: TGTGCCAGCAGCTGGGGAGGGACAGCCCAAGAGACCCAGTACTTC.

The V call is TRBV20-1, the J call TRBJ2-5; 7 positions agree with TRBD1. Germline values: CDR1 DFQATT, CDR2 SNEGSKA (reference sequence). After removal of 3 bases from V and 2 bases from J, the junction contained 12 bases not matched to a gene. The CDR3 has 16 amino acids. CDR3 nucleotide sequence: TGCAGTGCTAGTGCACCGGGACAGTACCCGCAAGAGACCCAGTACTTC. Its protein product is CSASAPGQYPQETQYF.

The chain uses TRBV11-1 and TRBJ1-1, with TRBD1 matching 7 bases. V trimming: 5 bases; J trimming: 7 bases; junction bases outside the gene matches: 10. Germline assignment: CDR1 SGHAT and CDR2 FQDESV (reference sequence). CDR3 length equals 14 residues. The CDR3 sequence is CASSAWTGSDEAFF. CDR3 nucleotides: TGTGCCAGCAGCGCTTGGACAGGCTCCGATGAAGCTTTCTTT.

The V and J genes are TRBV5-4 and TRBJ1-2; D gene ambiguous. This CDR3 region has 14 residues. Deletions cut 3 bases from V and 6 bases from J, with 15 bases between. From germline, CDR1 is SGHNT and CDR2 YYREEE (reference sequence). The CDR3 spells CASSSPPSTNGYTF. DNA of the CDR3: TGTGCCAGCAGCTCGCCGCCGTCCACTAATGGCTACACCTTC. Drawing the rest from reference TRBV5-4 and TRBJ1-2, the complete variable domain is ETGVTQSPTHLIKTRGQQVTLRCSSQSGHNTVSWYQQALGQGPQFIFQYYREEENGRGNFPPRFSGLQFPNYSSELNVNALELDDSALYLCASSSPPSTNGYTFGSGTRLTVV.

This clone was seen a handful of times. The CDR3 coding sequence is TGTGCCAGCTCAGTCGATCCTCAACCCTATGGCTACACCTTC. This translates into CASSVDPQPYGYTF. This chain joins TRBV18 and TRBJ1-2; D is undetermined. This CDR3 has 14 residues. The ends were cut back, 5 bases at V and 4 bases at J, with 14 bases in the middle. Germline V gene lookup returns CDR1 KGHSH and CDR2 LQKENI.

This sequence joins TRBV6-5 and TRBJ2-3, with a weak D call TRBD1 (6 bases). CDR3 length: 14 amino acids. Trimming shortened V by 6 bases and J by 1 base, and 11 bases separated the two germline ends. Germline-derived CDR1 and CDR2 are MNHEY and SVGAGI. CDR3 in amino acids: CASSWAGGTDTQYF. For the CDR3, the DNA is TGTGCCAGCAGCTGGGCAGGGGGCACAGATACGCAGTATTTT.

This clone showed up just once. V usage is TRBV10-2 and J usage is TRBJ1-1; D call uncertain. The germline V gene has CDR1 WSHSY and CDR2 SAAADI. The length of the CDR3 is 14 residues. V lost 0 bases to trimming and J lost 0 bases, with 5 bases between them. The CDR3 loop reads CASSESTLNTEAFF. CDR3 in DNA: TGCGCCAGCAGTGAGTCTACTTTGAACACTGAAGCTTTCTTT.

The chain couples TRBV7-2 to TRBJ2-3; D unresolved. There are 14 residues in the CDR3. Trimming removed 5 bases at V and 4 bases at J, with 13 bases between. The germline CDR1 and CDR2 sequences are SGHTA and FQGNSA. The CDR3 sequence is CASSPYVGPDTQYF. The DNA of the CDR3 is TGTGCCAGCAGCCCATACGTCGGCCCAGATACGCAGTATTTT.

In this sample, this clone turned up a few times. The chain uses TRBV18 and TRBJ1-2; 9 positions agree with TRBD1. Germline V gives CDR1 KGHSH, CDR2 LQKENI. This CDR3 region has 15 residues. J gave up 8 bases and V 2 bases, and 9 bases lay outside the gene matches. CDR3 in amino acids: CASSPGRQGGSGYTF. The CDR3 DNA follows: TGTGCCAGCTCACCAGGGAGACAGGGGGGTTCGGGCTACACCTTC.

The chain employs TRBV2 and TRBJ1-1; 9 nucleotides line up with TRBD1. The CDR3 has 13 residues. With 4 bases clipped from V and 4 bases from J, the junction kept 1 base outside the gene matches. Germline V lookup: CDR1 SNHLY, CDR2 FYNNEI. In DNA, the CDR3 is TGTGCCAGCAGTGTACAGGGGGCCACTGAAGCTTTCTTT. It specifies CASSVQGATEAFF.

The chain uses TRBV28 and TRBJ2-7; D remains unclear. The CDR3 loop spans 11 amino acids. The germline V and J ends were trimmed by 7 bases and 0 bases, with 4 bases remaining between them. The germline V gene encodes CDR1 MDHEN and CDR2 SYDVKM. CDR3 DNA: TGTGCCAGCACCGGCTCCTACGAGCAGTACTTC. Translation: CASTGSYEQYF.

The chain links TRBV6-2 or TRBV6-3 to TRBJ1-5; 8 nucleotides align to TRBD1. Per the germline V gene, CDR1 is MNHEY and CDR2 is SVGEGT. After removal of 2 bases from V and 6 bases from J, the junction contained 3 bases not matched to a gene. This CDR3 contains 14 residues. CDR3 DNA sequence: TGTGCCAGCAGTTACCGACAGGGGCCTCAGCCCCAGCATTTT. It is translated as CASSYRQGPQPQHF.

The chain combines TRBV5-1 with TRBJ2-3; no clear D. Germline V CDR1 and CDR2: SGHRS, YFSETQ. Between the trimmed V and J ends, which lost 1 base and 4 bases, there was a span of 19 bases. The CDR3 length is 17 residues. The CDR3 region has the DNA TGCGCCAGCAGCTTGAGGGTACGTCCTCTAGGAGCAGATACGCAGTATTTT. Its protein product is CASSLRVRPLGADTQYF.

The chain couples TRBV5-5 to TRBJ2-7; TRBD1 aligns across 7 bases. With 4 bases clipped from V and 5 bases from J, the junction kept 12 bases outside the gene matches. This CDR3 spans 15 amino acids. CDR1 SGHKS and CDR2 YYEKEE come from the germline V gene (reference sequence). The chain's CDR3 is CASSPFPRGRHEQYF. For the CDR3, the DNA is TGTGCCAGCAGCCCCTTTCCGAGGGGGCGGCACGAGCAGTACTTC.

This clone came up a few times. The V and J genes are TRBV18 and TRBJ2-1, with D unresolved. CDR1 and CDR2 (germline): KGHSH, LQKENI. V was cut by 6 bases and J by 0 bases, with 9 bases left in between. The CDR3 loop spans 14 amino acids. Here the CDR3 DNA reads TGTGCCAGCTCTCCGCAGGCCTCCTACAATGAGCAGTTCTTC. This translates into CASSPQASYNEQFF.